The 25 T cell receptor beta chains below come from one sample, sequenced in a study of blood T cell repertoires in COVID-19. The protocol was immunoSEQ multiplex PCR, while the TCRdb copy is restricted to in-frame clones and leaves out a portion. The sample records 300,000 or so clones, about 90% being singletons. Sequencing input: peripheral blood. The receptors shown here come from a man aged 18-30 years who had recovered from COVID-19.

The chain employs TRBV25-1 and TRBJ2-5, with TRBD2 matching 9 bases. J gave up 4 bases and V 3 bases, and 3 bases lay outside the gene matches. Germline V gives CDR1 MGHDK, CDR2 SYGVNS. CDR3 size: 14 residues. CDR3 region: CASSERGGLETQYF. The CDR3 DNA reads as TGTGCCAGCAGTGAGCGGGGGGGCTTAGAGACCCAGTACTTC.

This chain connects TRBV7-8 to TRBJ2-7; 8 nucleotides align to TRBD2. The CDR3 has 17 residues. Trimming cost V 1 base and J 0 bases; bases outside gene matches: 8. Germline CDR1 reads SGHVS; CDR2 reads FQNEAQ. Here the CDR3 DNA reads TGTGCCAGCAGCTTAGTGGTCGGGGGGGCTAGCTCCTACGAGCAGTACTTC. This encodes CASSLVVGGASSYEQYF.

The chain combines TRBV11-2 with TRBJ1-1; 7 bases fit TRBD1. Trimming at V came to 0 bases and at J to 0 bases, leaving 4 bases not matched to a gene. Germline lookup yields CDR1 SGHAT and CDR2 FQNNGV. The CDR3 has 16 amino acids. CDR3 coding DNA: TGTGCCAGCAGCTTAGAGGGGACAGTTATGAACACTGAAGCTTTCTTT. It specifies CASSLEGTVMNTEAFF.

CDR3 coding DNA: TGTGCCAGCTCCCCTAACAGGGTAAATCAGCCCCAGCATTTT. It encodes CASSPNRVNQPQHF. The chain has TRBV18 and TRBJ1-5; D may be TRBD1 (6 bases). This CDR3 is built from 14 residues. CDR1 and CDR2 (germline): KGHSH, LQKENI. V gave up 6 bases and J gave up 4 bases, with 13 bases separating them.

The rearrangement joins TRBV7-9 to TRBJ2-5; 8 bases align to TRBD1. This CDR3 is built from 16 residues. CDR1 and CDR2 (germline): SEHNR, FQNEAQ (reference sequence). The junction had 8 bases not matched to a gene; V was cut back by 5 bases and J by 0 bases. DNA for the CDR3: TGTGCCAGCAGCGCCCCCGACAGGGGCTACCAAGAGACCCAGTACTTC. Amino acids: CASSAPDRGYQETQYF.

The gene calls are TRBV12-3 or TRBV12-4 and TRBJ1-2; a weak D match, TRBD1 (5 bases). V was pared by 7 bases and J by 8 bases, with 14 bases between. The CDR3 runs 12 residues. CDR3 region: CASTSGIWGYTF. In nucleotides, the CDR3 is TGTGCCAGCACCTCAGGGATCTGGGGCTACACCTTC.

DNA for the CDR3: TGTGCCTGGAGTGGCGGTTTGGCAGGGAATCAGCCCCAGCATTTT. It codes for CAWSGGLAGNQPQHF. J is TRBJ1-5 and V is TRBV30; D is possibly TRBD1 (5 bases). Germline V gene lookup returns CDR1 GTSNPN and CDR2 SVGIG (reference sequence). The V gene lost 1 base and the J gene lost 4 bases, with 14 bases spanning the gap. There are 15 residues in the CDR3. Full variable domain (rest looked up from reference TRBV30 and TRBJ1-5): SQTIHQWPATLVQPVGSPLSLECTVEGTSNPNLYWYRQAAGRGLQLLFYSVGIGQISSEVPQNLSASRPQDRQFILSSKKLLLSDSGFYLCAWSGGLAGNQPQHFGDGTRLSIL.

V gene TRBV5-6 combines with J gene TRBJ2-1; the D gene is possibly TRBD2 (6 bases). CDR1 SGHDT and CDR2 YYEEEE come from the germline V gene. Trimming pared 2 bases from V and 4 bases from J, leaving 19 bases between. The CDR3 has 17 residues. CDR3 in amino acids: CASSFGGDPRLYNEQFF. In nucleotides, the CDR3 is TGTGCCAGCAGCTTCGGCGGGGACCCGAGACTTTACAATGAGCAGTTCTTC. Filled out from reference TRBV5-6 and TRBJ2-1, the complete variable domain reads DAGVTQSPTHLIKTRGQQVTLRCSPKSGHDTVSWYQQALGQGPQFIFQYYEEEERQRGNFPDRFSGHQFPNYSSELNVNALLLGDSALYLCASSFGGDPRLYNEQFFGPGTRLTVL.

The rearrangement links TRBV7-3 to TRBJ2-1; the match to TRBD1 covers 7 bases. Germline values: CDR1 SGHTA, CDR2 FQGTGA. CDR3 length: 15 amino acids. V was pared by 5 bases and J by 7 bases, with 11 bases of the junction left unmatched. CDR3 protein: CASSPSPGQSNEQFF. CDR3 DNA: TGTGCCAGCAGCCCATCACCGGGACAGTCGAATGAGCAGTTCTTC.

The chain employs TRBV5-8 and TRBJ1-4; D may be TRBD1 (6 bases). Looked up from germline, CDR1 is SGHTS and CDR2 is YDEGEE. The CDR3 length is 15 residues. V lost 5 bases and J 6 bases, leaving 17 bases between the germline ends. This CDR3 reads CASSWGGPADEKLFF. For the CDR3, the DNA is TGTGCCAGCAGTTGGGGGGGCCCCGCCGATGAAAAACTGTTTTTT.

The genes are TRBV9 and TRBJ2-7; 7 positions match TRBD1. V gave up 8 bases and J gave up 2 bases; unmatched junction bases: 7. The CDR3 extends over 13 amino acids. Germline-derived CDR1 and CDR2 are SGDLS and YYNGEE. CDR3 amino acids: CAREGTAAYEQYF. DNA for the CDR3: TGTGCCAGAGAGGGGACAGCAGCCTACGAGCAGTACTTC.

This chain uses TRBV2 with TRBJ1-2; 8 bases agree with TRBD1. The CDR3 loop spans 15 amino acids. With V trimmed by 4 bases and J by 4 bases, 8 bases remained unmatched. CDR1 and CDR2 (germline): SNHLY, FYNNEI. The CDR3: CASSGDRGPLYGYTF. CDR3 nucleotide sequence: TGTGCCAGCAGTGGTGACAGGGGACCCCTCTATGGCTACACCTTC. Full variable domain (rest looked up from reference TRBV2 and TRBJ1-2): EPEVTQTPSHQVTQMGQEVILRCVPISNHLYFYWYRQILGQKVEFLVSFYNNEISEKSEIFDDQFSVERPDGSNFTLKIRSTKLEDSAMYFCASSGDRGPLYGYTFGSGTRLTVV.

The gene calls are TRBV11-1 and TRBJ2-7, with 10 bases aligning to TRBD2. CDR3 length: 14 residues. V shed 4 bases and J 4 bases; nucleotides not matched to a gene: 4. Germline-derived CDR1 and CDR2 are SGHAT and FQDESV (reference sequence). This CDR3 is CASSSAGGLYEQYF. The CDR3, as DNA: TGTGCCAGCAGCTCAGCGGGGGGGCTATACGAGCAGTACTTC.

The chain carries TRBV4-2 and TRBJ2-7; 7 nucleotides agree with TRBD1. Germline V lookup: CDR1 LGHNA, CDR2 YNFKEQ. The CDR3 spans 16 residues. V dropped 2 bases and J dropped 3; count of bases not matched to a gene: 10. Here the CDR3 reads CASSQPRTGDYYEQYF. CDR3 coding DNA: TGTGCCAGCAGCCAACCTCGGACAGGCGATTACTACGAGCAGTACTTC.

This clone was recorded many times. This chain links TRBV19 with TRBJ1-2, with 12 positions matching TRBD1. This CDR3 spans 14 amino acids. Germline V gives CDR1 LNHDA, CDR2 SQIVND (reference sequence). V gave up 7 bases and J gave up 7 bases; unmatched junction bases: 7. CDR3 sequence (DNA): TGTGCCAGTACCCGGGACAGGGGGCAGGGTGGCTACACCTTC. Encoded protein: CASTRDRGQGGYTF. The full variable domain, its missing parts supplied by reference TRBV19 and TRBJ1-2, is DGGITQSPKYLFRKEGQNVTLSCEQNLNHDAMYWYRQDPGQGLRLIYYSQIVNDFQKGDIAEGYSVSREKKESFPLTVTSAQKNPTAFYLCASTRDRGQGGYTFGSGTRLTVV.

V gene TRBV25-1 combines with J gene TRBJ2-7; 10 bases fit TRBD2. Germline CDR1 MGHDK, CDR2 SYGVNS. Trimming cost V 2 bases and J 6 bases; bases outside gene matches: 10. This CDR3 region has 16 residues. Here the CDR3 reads CASSEGVAGGKREQYF. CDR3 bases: TGTGCCAGCAGTGAAGGGGTAGCGGGGGGAAAGCGCGAGCAGTACTTC.

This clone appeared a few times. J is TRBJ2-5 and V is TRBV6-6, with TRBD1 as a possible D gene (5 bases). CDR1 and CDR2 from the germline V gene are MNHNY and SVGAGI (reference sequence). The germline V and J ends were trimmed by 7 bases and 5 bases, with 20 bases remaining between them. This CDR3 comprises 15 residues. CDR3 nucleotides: TGTGCCAGCATTGAAACCCAGGGTGAGCCGGAGACCCAGTACTTC. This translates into CASIETQGEPETQYF.

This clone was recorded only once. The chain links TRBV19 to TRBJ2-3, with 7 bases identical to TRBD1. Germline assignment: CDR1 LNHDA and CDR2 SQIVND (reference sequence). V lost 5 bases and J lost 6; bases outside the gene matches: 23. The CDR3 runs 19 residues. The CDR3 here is CASSPLSGTDVPYSDTQYF. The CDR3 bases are TGTGCCAGTAGTCCCCTGTCCGGGACAGACGTTCCTTATTCGGATACGCAGTATTTT.

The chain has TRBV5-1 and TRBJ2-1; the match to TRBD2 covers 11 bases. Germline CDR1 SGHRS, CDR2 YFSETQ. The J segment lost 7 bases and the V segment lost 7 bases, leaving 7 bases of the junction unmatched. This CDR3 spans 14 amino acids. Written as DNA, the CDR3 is TGCGCCAGCGGCGGGACTAGCGGCAAGAATGAGCAGTTCTTC. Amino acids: CASGGTSGKNEQFF.

CDR3 sequence (DNA): TGTGCCAGCAGTCGGCCGGGGGGGATGAACACTGAAGCTTTCTTT. Translated, it gives CASSRPGGMNTEAFF. The rearrangement joins TRBV6-5 to TRBJ1-1; TRBD1 is a possible D gene (5 bases). This CDR3 region has 15 residues. V was shortened by 5 bases and J by 0 bases, with 13 bases between the two germline ends. The germline V gene encodes CDR1 MNHEY and CDR2 SVGAGI.

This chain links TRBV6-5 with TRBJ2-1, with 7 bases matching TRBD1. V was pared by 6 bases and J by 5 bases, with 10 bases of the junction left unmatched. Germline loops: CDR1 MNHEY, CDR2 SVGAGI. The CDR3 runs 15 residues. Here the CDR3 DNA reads TGTGCCAGCAGACAAGACAGGGTTGGGAACAATGAGCAGTTCTTC. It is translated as CASRQDRVGNNEQFF.

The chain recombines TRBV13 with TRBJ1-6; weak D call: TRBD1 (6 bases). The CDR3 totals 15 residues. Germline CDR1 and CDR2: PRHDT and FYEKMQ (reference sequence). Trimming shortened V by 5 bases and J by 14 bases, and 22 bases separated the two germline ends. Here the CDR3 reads CASSHRDPSRFTLHF. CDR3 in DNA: TGTGCCAGCAGCCACAGGGACCCGTCTCGATTCACCCTCCACTTT.

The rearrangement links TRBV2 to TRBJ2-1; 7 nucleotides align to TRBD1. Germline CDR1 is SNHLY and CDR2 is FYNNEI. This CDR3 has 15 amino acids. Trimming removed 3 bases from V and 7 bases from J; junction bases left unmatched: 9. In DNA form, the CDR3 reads TGTGCCAGCAGTGATATGACAGGGATAGAGAATGAGCAGTTCTTC. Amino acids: CASSDMTGIENEQFF.

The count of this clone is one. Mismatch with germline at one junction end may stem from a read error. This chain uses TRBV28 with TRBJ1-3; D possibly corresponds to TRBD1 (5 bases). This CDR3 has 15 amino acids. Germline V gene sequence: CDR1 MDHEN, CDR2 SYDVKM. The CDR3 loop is CASSLGSGNGDTIYF. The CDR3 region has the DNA TGTGCCAGCAGTTTAGGTTCAGGGAATGGAGACACCATATATTTT.

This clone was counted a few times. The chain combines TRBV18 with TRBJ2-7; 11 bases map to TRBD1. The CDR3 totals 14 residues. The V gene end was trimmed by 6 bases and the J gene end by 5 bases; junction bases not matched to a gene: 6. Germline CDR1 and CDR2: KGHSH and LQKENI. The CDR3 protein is CASSLRTGGNEQYF. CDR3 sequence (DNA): TGTGCCAGCTCCCTAAGGACAGGGGGCAACGAGCAGTACTTC.